The 27 T cell receptor beta chains reported below all come from one sample, sequenced in a study of blood T cell repertoires in COVID-19. Sequencing was performed with immunoSEQ multiplex PCR; in TCRdb, only in-frame clones are kept and a portion is missing. The sample holds under 300,000 clones, around four fifths seen once. The sequenced sample was peripheral blood. The origin of the receptors is a woman between 35 and 50 years old with active or convalescent COVID-19.

The genes are TRBV6-5 and TRBJ1-5; D remains unclear. CDR1 is MNHEY and CDR2 is SVGAGI in the germline V gene. V lost 7 bases to trimming and J lost 10 bases, with 17 bases between them. The CDR3 contains 13 residues. In DNA form, the CDR3 reads TGTGCCAGCACCCCCAGAGGCTTGCAACCCCAGCATTTT. Translating gives CASTPRGLQPQHF.

V usage is TRBV18 and J usage is TRBJ1-4; tentatively, D is TRBD1 (6 bases). Per the germline V gene, CDR1 is KGHSH and CDR2 is LQKENI. Deletions cut 5 bases from V and 6 bases from J, with 22 bases between. CDR3 size: 17 residues. CDR3 DNA: TGTGCCAGCTCAGCCCGACAGGTTTTCCAGGATCATGAAAAACTGTTTTTT. It yields the protein CASSARQVFQDHEKLFF.

The gene calls are TRBV5-6 and TRBJ2-3, with 7 nucleotides matching TRBD2. Germline V gives CDR1 SGHDT, CDR2 YYEEEE. CDR3 size: 13 residues. The V segment lost 4 bases and the J segment 4 bases; nucleotides outside the gene matches: 3. CDR3 DNA sequence: TGTGCCAGCAGCCCGGCGGGAGCAGATACGCAGTATTTT. Translating it yields CASSPAGADTQYF.

The genes are TRBV27 and TRBJ1-5; D perhaps matches TRBD1 (6 bases). The CDR3 contains 16 residues. Per germline, CDR1 MNHEY and CDR2 SMNVEV (reference sequence). The V and J ends lost 6 bases and 9 bases respectively, with 24 bases between them. CDR3 nucleotide sequence: TGTGCCAGCAGCCGCGCTTCGACAGGCCCCCCGGGGCCCCAGCATTTT. Protein: CASSRASTGPPGPQHF.

V and J are TRBV28 and TRBJ1-5; no definite D call. V lost 5 bases, J lost 5 bases, and 16 bases lay in between. The CDR3 spans 15 residues. Looked up from germline, CDR1 is MDHEN and CDR2 is SYDVKM. The CDR3 nucleotides read TGTGCCAGCAGTCTCCATGCGGCCGGTGATCAGCCCCAGCATTTT. This translates into CASSLHAAGDQPQHF.

V is TRBV5-4 and J is TRBJ2-2; 7 nucleotides match TRBD2. The length of the CDR3 is 16 residues. The V gene's germline CDR1 is SGHNT and CDR2 YYREEE (reference sequence). Trimming took 5 bases from V and 2 from J; bases not matched to a gene: 9. Written as DNA, the CDR3 is TGTGCCAGCAGTTTAGCGGGTGCGGGAAACACCGGGGAGCTGTTTTTT. Translating it yields CASSLAGAGNTGELFF.

A few counts support this clone. The rearrangement uses TRBV3-1 (or the pseudogene TRBV3-2) and TRBJ1-1; D is uncertain. Trimming pared 3 bases from V and 1 base from J, leaving 9 bases between. The CDR3 length is 14 residues. Germline V gene lookup returns CDR1 LGHDT and CDR2 YNNKEL (reference sequence). CDR3: CASSQVSQNTEAFF. The CDR3 DNA reads as TGTGCCAGCAGCCAGGTTAGTCAGAACACTGAAGCTTTCTTT.

Here the CDR3 reads CASRPQGGGYTF. The CDR3 coding sequence is TGTGCCAGCAGGCCTCAGGGGGGTGGCTACACCTTC. This chain uses TRBV12-3 or TRBV12-4 with TRBJ1-2; 7 bases match TRBD1. This CDR3 is 12 amino acids long. V shed 6 bases, J shed 7 bases, and the junction held 5 bases outside the gene matches.

The rearrangement joins TRBV6-5 to TRBJ1-5, with D unclear. The germline V and J ends were trimmed by 7 bases and 9 bases, with 16 bases remaining between them. This CDR3 has 13 amino acids. Germline values: CDR1 MNHEY, CDR2 SVGAGI. The CDR3 loop is CASKKQPTSPQHF. CDR3 nucleotides: TGTGCCAGCAAGAAACAGCCTACCTCGCCCCAGCATTTT.

A note on this clone: Sequence at one end of the junction differs from germline and may be a read error. The chain has TRBV5-1 and TRBJ2-2; possible D gene TRBD2, 7 bases. The CDR3 extends over 18 amino acids. Germline V gene sequence: CDR1 SGHRS, CDR2 YFSETQ. CDR3 in DNA: TGCGCCCGCAGGCGCCCTCGCGGGGGCCGGAGGGGGGCCGGGGAGCTGTTTTTT. This translates into CARRRPRGGRRGAGELFF.

Only one count was recorded for this clone. The chain's CDR3 is CASSLAGDGGGYTF. The CDR3 DNA reads as TGTGCCAGCAGTTTAGCAGGGGACGGTGGGGGCTACACCTTC. The chain combines TRBV27 with TRBJ1-2, with a tentative D call TRBD1 (6 bases). V was trimmed by 2 bases and J by 8 bases, leaving 15 bases between them. The CDR3 runs to 14 residues. Germline assignment: CDR1 MNHEY and CDR2 SMNVEV (reference sequence).

V is TRBV6-4 and J is TRBJ2-3, with 7 bases identical to TRBD1. Trimming at V came to 6 bases and at J to 0 bases, leaving 6 bases not matched to a gene. The CDR3 covers 15 residues. Per germline, CDR1 MRHNA and CDR2 SNTAGT. The CDR3 is CASSSGGRSTDTQYF. In DNA form, the CDR3 reads TGTGCCAGCAGCTCAGGGGGTAGGAGCACAGATACGCAGTATTTT.

This sequence joins TRBV2 and TRBJ1-1; TRBD1 agrees at 9 bases. The V gene's germline CDR1 is SNHLY and CDR2 FYNNEI. Trimming removed 7 bases from V and 4 bases from J; junction bases left unmatched: 4. CDR3 length: 13 amino acids. Written as DNA, the CDR3 is TGTGCCAGCACCGGGACAGGGCTCACTGAAGCTTTCTTT. Encoded protein: CASTGTGLTEAFF.

The rearrangement uses TRBV7-6 and TRBJ2-3; 8 nucleotides line up with TRBD2. Germline CDR1 reads SGHVS; CDR2 reads FNYEAQ. Trimming removed 4 bases from V and 1 base from J; junction bases left unmatched: 7. The CDR3 is 16 amino acids. This CDR3 is CASSYPAGAGTDTQYF. The CDR3 DNA follows: TGTGCCAGCAGCTACCCAGCGGGGGCTGGCACAGATACGCAGTATTTT.

This sequence joins TRBV5-1 and TRBJ2-5, with TRBD2 matching over 9 bases. With 0 bases clipped from V and 5 bases from J, the junction kept 2 bases outside the gene matches. The V gene's germline CDR1 is SGHRS and CDR2 YFSETQ. The CDR3 sequence is 14 residues long. CDR3 sequence: CASSLVAGAETQYF. The CDR3 DNA reads as TGCGCCAGCAGCTTGGTAGCGGGGGCGGAGACCCAGTACTTC.

The rearrangement uses TRBV6-5 and TRBJ1-5, with 8 bases lining up with TRBD1. In germline, CDR1 is MNHEY, CDR2 SVGAGI. The CDR3 spans 13 residues. V trimming: 10 bases; J trimming: 4 bases; junction bases outside the gene matches: 6. The CDR3 protein is CANGQGLNQPQHF. The DNA for the CDR3 is TGTGCCAACGGACAGGGACTAAATCAGCCCCAGCATTTT.

This chain connects TRBV7-9 to TRBJ1-2; 8 bases are a match to TRBD1. The CDR3 contains 17 residues. CDR1 SEHNR and CDR2 FQNEAQ come from the germline V gene (reference sequence). V trimming: 4 bases; J trimming: 0 bases; junction bases outside the gene matches: 10. This chain's CDR3 is CASSSPDRDPTNYGYTF. The CDR3 coding sequence is TGTGCCAGCAGCTCCCCGGACAGGGACCCCACTAACTATGGCTACACCTTC.

V is TRBV12-5 and J is TRBJ2-5; 10 positions agree with TRBD1. Germline V gene lookup returns CDR1 LGHNT and CDR2 FRNRAP. The CDR3 covers 13 residues. V dropped 7 bases and J dropped 4; count of bases not matched to a gene: 3. This CDR3 is CASAGTGVETQYF. In nucleotides, the CDR3 is TGTGCTAGTGCCGGGACAGGGGTAGAGACCCAGTACTTC.

CDR3 protein: CASSPKQGRGLSQETQYF. The CDR3 bases are TGTGCCAGCTCACCGAAACAGGGACGAGGATTGTCCCAAGAGACCCAGTACTTC. V usage is TRBV18 and J usage is TRBJ2-5; tentatively, D is TRBD1 (6 bases). Germline CDR1 and CDR2: KGHSH and LQKENI. Trimming removed 3 bases at V and 1 base at J, with 21 bases between. This CDR3 has 18 amino acids.

J is TRBJ2-3 and V is TRBV19; D gene ambiguous. The CDR3 totals 12 residues. Germline V CDR1 and CDR2: LNHDA, SQIVND (reference sequence). The V end was cut by 5 bases, the J end by 4 bases, with 7 bases between. CDR3 region: CASSFSPDTQYF. For the CDR3, the DNA is TGTGCCAGTAGTTTCTCCCCAGATACGCAGTATTTT. The variable domain in full, completed from reference TRBV19 and TRBJ2-3, reads DGGITQSPKYLFRKEGQNVTLSCEQNLNHDAMYWYRQDPGQGLRLIYYSQIVNDFQKGDIAEGYSVSREKKESFPLTVTSAQKNPTAFYLCASSFSPDTQYFGPGTRLTVL.

This sequence joins TRBV6-2 or TRBV6-3 and TRBJ1-2, with no clear D. Per germline, CDR1 MNHEY and CDR2 SVGEGT. Trimming shortened V by 2 bases and J by 2 bases, and 15 bases separated the two germline ends. The CDR3 has 16 amino acids. CDR3 bases: TGTGCCAGCAGTTACGTTCTTACCCGGGGAAACTATGGCTACACCTTC. Amino acids: CASSYVLTRGNYGYTF.

The chain is built from TRBV7-9 and TRBJ1-1, with 10 bases aligning to TRBD1. Germline V gene data show CDR1 as SEHNR and CDR2 as FQNEAQ (reference sequence). V was pared by 5 bases and J by 10 bases, with 7 bases of the junction left unmatched. The CDR3 is 13 residues long. CDR3 coding DNA: TGTGCCAGCAGCAGGGACAGGGGCGACTTAGCTTTCTTT. It encodes CASSRDRGDLAFF.

The chain carries TRBV19 and TRBJ1-3; TRBD1 agrees at 7 bases. The CDR3 spans 16 residues. The J segment lost 2 bases and the V segment lost 5 bases, leaving 9 bases of the junction unmatched. Germline V lookup: CDR1 LNHDA, CDR2 SQIVND (reference sequence). CDR3 sequence (DNA): TGTGCCAGTAGTGAAGTTACAGGGGTTCCTGGAAACACCATATATTTT. This codes for CASSEVTGVPGNTIYF.

The genes are TRBV5-6 and TRBJ1-6, with D possibly matching TRBD1 (5 bases). This CDR3 comprises 16 residues. The V gene lost 2 bases and the J gene lost 6 bases, with 15 bases spanning the gap. Germline V gene data show CDR1 as SGHDT and CDR2 as YYEEEE. The CDR3 nucleotides are TGTGCCAGCAGCTTCTACGACAGCCGCGCTAATTCACCCCTCCACTTT. Residues: CASSFYDSRANSPLHF.

J is TRBJ2-7 and V is TRBV4-1; possibly TRBD1 for D (6 bases). V was trimmed by 1 base and J by 7 bases, leaving 14 bases between them. This CDR3 has 14 amino acids. Germline assignment: CDR1 MGHRA and CDR2 YSYEKL. The CDR3 DNA follows: TGCGCCAGCAGCCAAGTCCTGGGGGCGAGGGAGCAGTACTTC. Translating it yields CASSQVLGAREQYF.

The J gene is TRBJ1-2, the V gene TRBV7-9, with TRBD1 as a possible D gene (6 bases). Germline assignment: CDR1 SEHNR and CDR2 FQNEAQ (reference sequence). This CDR3 region has 13 residues. Trimming took 5 bases from V and 3 from J, leaving 10 bases between them. Written as DNA, the CDR3 is TGTGCCAGCAGCGCCAGGGGAGACTATGGCTACACCTTC. This encodes CASSARGDYGYTF.

This clone has just a few counts. The chain links TRBV7-2 to TRBJ1-2; D gene uncertain. Deletions cut 4 bases from V and 4 bases from J, with 10 bases between. The germline V gene has CDR1 SGHTA and CDR2 FQGNSA. There are 13 residues in the CDR3. CDR3 bases: TGTGCCAGCAGCTCCCCTCCGGTCTATGGCTACACCTTC. The encoded protein is CASSSPPVYGYTF.